The sequence of this T cell receptor (beta chain) was determined in a study of cytomegalovirus exposure and HLA in healthy donors. Study in general: Of all 360 or so donors who were genotyped, roughly 81% belonged to the Caucasian-associated ancestry cluster.

General study findings and limits: Accurate predictions that matched the HLA-A and HLA-B alleles of most subjects were reportedly made from TCR beta sequences. There was a cluster of highly shared sequence variants that was likely a sequencing artifact.

The CDR3 consists of 13 residues. V was clipped by 7 bases and J by 3 bases, with 11 bases between them. Per the germline V gene, CDR1 is MNHEY and CDR2 is SVGAGI. About this clone: Its matching antigen is unknown.

The PCR used 60 Vbeta and 13 Jbeta primers. Sequencing used immunoSEQ multiplex PCR; TCRdb keeps in-frame clones, though not all of them. This sample has 150,000 to 200,000 clones, with about 90% found just once. The TCR originated in a girl under three years old in good health and CMV-seronegative. Sequencing was carried out using PBMCs. This chain uses TRBV6-5 with TRBJ2-3, with D perhaps TRBD2 (6 bases). CDR3 in amino acids: CASTVAGTDTQYF. The CDR3 DNA reads as TGTGCCAGCACGGTGGCGGGGACAGATACGCAGTATTTT.